This is a list of T cell receptor beta chains from one sample in a study of regulatory T cells in long-lasting Graves disease. A single record per CDR3 protein comes from TCRdb applying MiXCR to the multiplex PCR reads. Of 300,000 to 350,000 distinct CDR3 sequences listed, around 20% are singletons. Sequenced material: peripheral blood mononuclear cells (PBMCs), taken when the disease was refractory, from a patient treated with antithyroid drugs. These receptor sequences come from a female donor with Graves disease. Both conserved end residues are part of each CDR3. The order of the fields is V gene, J gene, D gene, clone size, CDR3 DNA, CDR3 protein. The D gene is left open where the match is weak. Size is omitted from some rows. Given values are once, few, many or a class for expanded clones.

v_call: TRBV3-2; j_call: TRBJ1-2; d_call: .; clone_size: .; cdr3_nt: .; cdr3_aa: CASSPTGTLNYGCTF
v_call: TRBV12-3/TRBV12-4; j_call: TRBJ2-7; d_call: TRBD2; clone_size: many; cdr3_nt: TGTGCCAGCAGGGACGGACTAGCGGGAGTGTACGAGCAGTACTTC; cdr3_aa: CASRDGLAGVYEQYF
v_call: TRBV14; j_call: TRBJ1-2; d_call: .; clone_size: few; cdr3_nt: TGTGCCAGCAGCCAAGATATAGGTACCCCCTATGGCTACACCTTC; cdr3_aa: CASSQDIGTPYGYTF
v_call: TRBV30; j_call: TRBJ2-7; d_call: .; clone_size: many; cdr3_nt: TGTGCCTGGAGTCATACGGACGAGCAGTACTTC; cdr3_aa: CAWSHTDEQYF
v_call: TRBV30; j_call: TRBJ2-7; d_call: TRBD1; clone_size: .; cdr3_nt: TGTGCCTGGAGTTCCGGGACAGGGAGGTACGAGCAGTACTTC; cdr3_aa: CAWSSGTGRYEQYF
v_call: TRBV30; j_call: TRBJ1-3; d_call: .; clone_size: .; cdr3_nt: TGTGCCGGAGCACATAGCTCTGGAAACACCATATATTTT; cdr3_aa: CAGAHSSGNTIYF
v_call: TRBV5-1; j_call: TRBJ1-1; d_call: TRBD1; clone_size: few; cdr3_nt: TGCGCCAGCAGCCCAGACTGGACAGGGTTAAACACTGAAGCTTTCTTT; cdr3_aa: CASSPDWTGLNTEAFF
v_call: TRBV4-1; j_call: TRBJ2-1; d_call: .; clone_size: .; cdr3_nt: TGCGCCAGCAGGCAAGCACCGGCTAGGAGCGAGCAGTTCTTC; cdr3_aa: CASRQAPARSEQFF
v_call: TRBV19; j_call: TRBJ1-2; d_call: .; clone_size: few; cdr3_nt: TGTGCCAGTAGTATCCTCGGACAGTCTGGGGCTAACTATGGCTACACCTTC; cdr3_aa: CASSILGQSGANYGYTF
v_call: TRBV7-2; j_call: TRBJ1-6; d_call: TRBD1; clone_size: many; cdr3_nt: TGTGCCAGCAGCTTAGCGTCGGACAGGGGGCTCTCACCCCTCCACTTT; cdr3_aa: CASSLASDRGLSPLHF
v_call: TRBV29-1; j_call: TRBJ1-1; d_call: TRBD1; clone_size: .; cdr3_nt: TGCACCACGGACAGGGGTCAAGCTTTCTTT; cdr3_aa: CTTDRGQAFF
v_call: TRBV5-1; j_call: TRBJ1-5; d_call: TRBD1; clone_size: .; cdr3_nt: TGCGCCAGCAGCTTTCGGACAGGGGGCAGCAATCAGCCCCAGCATTTT; cdr3_aa: CASSFRTGGSNQPQHF
v_call: TRBV20-1; j_call: TRBJ2-5; d_call: TRBD2; clone_size: few; cdr3_nt: TGCAGTGCTAGAGATAGCGGGAACCCACAAGAGACCCAGTACTTC; cdr3_aa: CSARDSGNPQETQYF
v_call: TRBV6-1; j_call: TRBJ1-5; d_call: .; clone_size: few; cdr3_nt: TGTGCCAGCACCGGGGACGGAAATAGCAATCAGCCCCAGCATTTT; cdr3_aa: CASTGDGNSNQPQHF
v_call: TRBV7-2; j_call: TRBJ1-2; d_call: .; clone_size: few; cdr3_nt: TGTGCCAGCAGCTTAGTATATCTAGGACGGGCAGGAAGCCCACTGAAGAACTATGGCTACACCTTC; cdr3_aa: CASSLVYLGRAGSPLKNYGYTF
v_call: TRBV19; j_call: TRBJ1-2; d_call: .; clone_size: many; cdr3_nt: TGTGCCAGTAAGAGGGACGGGGGCCCCTATGGCTACACCTTC; cdr3_aa: CASKRDGGPYGYTF
v_call: TRBV6-1; j_call: TRBJ1-2; d_call: TRBD1; clone_size: many; cdr3_nt: TGTGCCAGCAGCCCCACAGACAGGGGATTTGGCTACACCTTC; cdr3_aa: CASSPTDRGFGYTF
v_call: TRBV6-1; j_call: TRBJ2-5; d_call: .; clone_size: many; cdr3_nt: TGTGCCAGCAGTGAAGCCTGGGTTCGGGAGACCCAGTACTTC; cdr3_aa: CASSEAWVRETQYF
v_call: TRBV10-3; j_call: TRBJ1-2; d_call: .; clone_size: many; cdr3_nt: TGTGCCATCAGTGAGTCGCCGGCCTATGGCTACACCTTC; cdr3_aa: CAISESPAYGYTF
v_call: TRBV7-8; j_call: TRBJ1-5; d_call: .; clone_size: many; cdr3_nt: TGTGCCAGCAGCTTAGAGGGCCAGGGAGCTTTCAATCAGCCCCAGCATTTT; cdr3_aa: CASSLEGQGAFNQPQHF
v_call: TRBV28; j_call: TRBJ1-2; d_call: .; clone_size: many; cdr3_nt: TGTGCCAGCAGTTTCCCAGGCATAGGTGGCTACACCTTC; cdr3_aa: CASSFPGIGGYTF
v_call: TRBV7-2; j_call: TRBJ1-1; d_call: TRBD1; clone_size: few; cdr3_nt: TGTGCCAGCAGCAGGGTAATTGGACAGGGGGACACTGAAGCTTTCTTT; cdr3_aa: CASSRVIGQGDTEAFF
v_call: TRBV3-1; j_call: TRBJ1-5; d_call: TRBD1; clone_size: .; cdr3_nt: TGTGCCAGCAGCCAATCTCCAGGGGGCTATCAGCCCCAGCATTTT; cdr3_aa: CASSQSPGGYQPQHF
v_call: TRBV7-9; j_call: TRBJ2-1; d_call: .; clone_size: .; cdr3_nt: TGTGCCAGCAGCTTAATTCAGGCTAGCTGGTACAATGAGCAGTTCTTC; cdr3_aa: CASSLIQASWYNEQFF
v_call: TRBV5-1; j_call: TRBJ1-4; d_call: .; clone_size: .; cdr3_nt: TGCGCCAGCAGCTTGGCGGCAGGGGCAAATGAAAAACTGTTTTTT; cdr3_aa: CASSLAAGANEKLFF
v_call: TRBV6-2/TRBV6-3; j_call: TRBJ2-2; d_call: TRBD1; clone_size: few; cdr3_nt: TGTGCCAGCAGTTACAAGGGACAGGGCTCCCCCGGAGCCGGGGAGCTGTTTTTT; cdr3_aa: CASSYKGQGSPGAGELFF
v_call: TRBV11-2; j_call: TRBJ1-1; d_call: TRBD1; clone_size: many; cdr3_nt: TGTGCCAGCAGCCCGCAGCCCCTTGGACAGGGGGGCACTGAAGCTTTCTTT; cdr3_aa: CASSPQPLGQGGTEAFF
v_call: TRBV30; j_call: TRBJ1-1; d_call: .; clone_size: many; cdr3_nt: TGTGCCTGGAGTAAGAACACTGAAGCTTTCTTT; cdr3_aa: CAWSKNTEAFF
v_call: TRBV18; j_call: TRBJ1-1; d_call: .; clone_size: many; cdr3_nt: TGTGCCAGCTCACCCAGGGAGTCCGGCACTGAAGCTTTCTTT; cdr3_aa: CASSPRESGTEAFF
v_call: TRBV3-1; j_call: TRBJ1-6; d_call: .; clone_size: .; cdr3_nt: TGTGCCAGCAGCCGACAGACAGGCTCCTATAATTCACCCCTCCACTTT; cdr3_aa: CASSRQTGSYNSPLHF
v_call: TRBV13; j_call: TRBJ1-4; d_call: .; clone_size: few; cdr3_nt: TGTGCCAGCAGCTTGGGGTGGGGTAATGAAAAACTGTTTTTT; cdr3_aa: CASSLGWGNEKLFF
v_call: TRBV4-1; j_call: TRBJ1-1; d_call: .; clone_size: .; cdr3_nt: TGCGCCAGCAGCCAAATTGGGAACAGGGAAGCTTTCTTT; cdr3_aa: CASSQIGNREAFF
v_call: TRBV29-1; j_call: TRBJ2-2; d_call: .; clone_size: many; cdr3_nt: TGCAGCGTTGATGGGGGCCTGAACACCGGGGAGCTGTTTTTT; cdr3_aa: CSVDGGLNTGELFF
v_call: TRBV5-1; j_call: TRBJ2-3; d_call: .; clone_size: .; cdr3_nt: TGCGCCAGTACTCTGATGGGACAAACACCAGATACGCAGTATTTT; cdr3_aa: CASTLMGQTPDTQYF
v_call: TRBV7-6; j_call: TRBJ1-4; d_call: .; clone_size: many; cdr3_nt: TGTGCCAGCAGCTTAGAGGCAGGGGAGATCGGGAATGAAAAACTGTTTTTT; cdr3_aa: CASSLEAGEIGNEKLFF
v_call: TRBV12-3/TRBV12-4; j_call: TRBJ2-2; d_call: TRBD2; clone_size: few; cdr3_nt: TGTGCCAGCACCCCAGGGACTAGAATCGGGGAGCTGTTTTTT; cdr3_aa: CASTPGTRIGELFF
v_call: TRBV7-9; j_call: TRBJ1-4; d_call: .; clone_size: many; cdr3_nt: TGTGCCGGGGGCCAGCAGAACGAAAAACTGTTTTTT; cdr3_aa: CAGGQQNEKLFF
v_call: TRBV5-1; j_call: TRBJ1-1; d_call: .; clone_size: .; cdr3_nt: TGCGCCAGCAGCTTGTGGGCAGGATCGAACACTAAAGCTTTCTTT; cdr3_aa: CASSLWAGSNTKAFF
v_call: TRBV11-3; j_call: TRBJ2-5; d_call: .; clone_size: many; cdr3_nt: TGTGCCAGCAGCCTTGGAGGCCCGGCGGGGGAGACCCAGTACTTC; cdr3_aa: CASSLGGPAGETQYF
v_call: TRBV7-8; j_call: TRBJ1-4; d_call: .; clone_size: .; cdr3_nt: TGTGCCAGCAGCTTAGTTCGGTTTCGGGTACGCGAAAAACTGTTTTTT; cdr3_aa: CASSLVRFRVREKLFF
v_call: TRBV9; j_call: TRBJ1-2; d_call: .; clone_size: .; cdr3_nt: TGTGCCAGCAGCGGATACAGGGAATTGATCTATGGCTACACCTTC; cdr3_aa: CASSGYRELIYGYTF
v_call: TRBV19; j_call: TRBJ1-2; d_call: TRBD1; clone_size: .; cdr3_nt: TGTGCCAGTAGTGGGGACAGGGACGGAAACTATGGCTACACCTTC; cdr3_aa: CASSGDRDGNYGYTF
v_call: TRBV6-5; j_call: TRBJ2-5; d_call: .; clone_size: .; cdr3_nt: TGTGCCAGCAGTTCGAGAGGACAGTCCGGGTCGAAGACCCAGTACTTC; cdr3_aa: CASSSRGQSGSKTQYF
v_call: TRBV20-1; j_call: TRBJ2-5; d_call: TRBD2; clone_size: many; cdr3_nt: TGCAGTGCTAGAGATCAAAGCGGGGGGGCGGGGAAGACCCAGTACTTC; cdr3_aa: CSARDQSGGAGKTQYF
v_call: TRBV6-2/TRBV6-3; j_call: TRBJ1-5; d_call: TRBD1; clone_size: .; cdr3_nt: TGTGCCAGCAGTTCAGGGTACAGGGGCAACGCCGAGGGCCGGCGAAATCAGCCCCAGCATTTT; cdr3_aa: CASSSGYRGNAEGRRNQPQHF
v_call: TRBV5-1; j_call: TRBJ2-7; d_call: .; clone_size: few; cdr3_nt: TGCGCCAGCAGCTTGGCCGTAAGAGCGCCCCTCAACGAGCAGTACTTC; cdr3_aa: CASSLAVRAPLNEQYF
v_call: TRBV11-2; j_call: TRBJ2-5; d_call: .; clone_size: .; cdr3_nt: TGTGCCAGCAGCTCAGACCCCCTCGCCAGCTTCCAAGAGACCCAGTACTTC; cdr3_aa: CASSSDPLASFQETQYF
v_call: TRBV18; j_call: TRBJ1-1; d_call: TRBD1; clone_size: few; cdr3_nt: TGTGCCAGCTCACCACCGAAACAGGGGGATCCTAACACTGAAGCTTTCTTT; cdr3_aa: CASSPPKQGDPNTEAFF
v_call: TRBV4-1; j_call: TRBJ2-5; d_call: .; clone_size: .; cdr3_nt: TGCGCCAGCAGCCAAGCGGGAGCACGCACGACCCAGTACTTC; cdr3_aa: CASSQAGARTTQYF
v_call: TRBV19; j_call: TRBJ1-1; d_call: TRBD1; clone_size: .; cdr3_nt: TGTGCCAGTAGTTCTCCACCCCGGACAGGGTTTGGAGCTTTCTTT; cdr3_aa: CASSSPPRTGFGAFF
v_call: TRBV2; j_call: TRBJ2-7; d_call: .; clone_size: many; cdr3_nt: TGTGCCACGAGACGGCTACTTTACGAGCAGTACTTC; cdr3_aa: CATRRLLYEQYF
v_call: TRBV7-9; j_call: TRBJ2-2; d_call: .; clone_size: few; cdr3_nt: TGTGCCAGCAGCGCCTGGGACCGTTTTTCCGGGGAGCTGTTTTTT; cdr3_aa: CASSAWDRFSGELFF
v_call: TRBV12-3/TRBV12-4; j_call: TRBJ2-7; d_call: TRBD2; clone_size: many; cdr3_nt: TGTGCCAGCAGTTTCACTAGCGGGAGGGCCTACGAGCAGTACTTC; cdr3_aa: CASSFTSGRAYEQYF
v_call: TRBV20-1; j_call: TRBJ2-7; d_call: .; clone_size: many; cdr3_nt: TGCAGTGCTAGAATGGCGGGGCGTTACGAGCAGTACTTC; cdr3_aa: CSARMAGRYEQYF
v_call: TRBV6-9; j_call: TRBJ1-3; d_call: TRBD1; clone_size: .; cdr3_nt: TGTGCCAGCAGTTACGCCGGGACAGGAGGATCTGGAAACACCATATATTTT; cdr3_aa: CASSYAGTGGSGNTIYF